This T cell receptor beta chain came from a study of blood T cell repertoires in COVID-19 (dated by TCRdb to the early 2020s). The study in broad terms: Collaborator samples came from the United States, Italy and Spain and covered acute and convalescent phases of COVID-19. The material from the prospective study consisted of cDNA or gDNA derived from T cells, B-cell-depleted T cells, or PBMCs. The dataset comprised deeply sampled blood TCRbeta repertoires from subjects exposed to, actively infected with, or recovered from COVID-19. The repertoires were released in a freely available public database meant as a resource for research on the immune response to SARS-CoV-2. The samples were drawn from two sources: the first 160 participants of the ongoing ImmuneRACE study, and 1,000 to 1,500 subjects contributed by 6 global collaborators. Sample metadata almost always included a de-identified subject ID, COVID-19 status, age in years and sex. HLA class I and class II types, where available, came from metadata supplied by the sample provider rather than from assay-based typing.

TCRbeta CDR3 regions were amplified from genomic DNA by means of the immunoSEQ Assay, a bias-controlled multiplex PCR. Turning to the authors' computational methods: Nucleated cell counts per sample were estimated from amplification of reference gene primers within the assay. Sequence reads were collapsed and filtered to measure the absolute abundance of every unique TCRbeta CDR3 rearrangement. Productive Simpson clonality was computed per sample as the square root of Simpson's diversity index over productive rearrangements. The source is immuneACCESS, and TCRdb retained only in-frame sequences with V and J called. Part of the clones is not carried over; for the studies checked, unresolved V genes explain less than half of this, and the remainder is unexplained. The DNA gave D and trimming, while V, J and clone size come from that table. This sample is represented by about 200,000 clones; 85% to 90% of them were singletons. The ten top clones hold about 4.1% of the sample.

Concerning this clone itself: Its cognate antigen has yet to be identified. No much larger clone is present one base from it, and per-base qualities are unavailable.

As encoded in the germline V gene, CDR1 is KGHDR while CDR2 is SFDVKD. Inclusive of the bounding cysteine and phenylalanine, the CDR3 is 12 residues long. Here the CDR3 DNA is all that survives: 36 bases in frame from base 1. The junction carries 8 bases between V and J, which are trimmed by 6 bases and 3 bases respectively. The research as a whole found: Clinical and demographic metadata were provided uncurated, with the amount varying by source and participant.

Collaborating institutions collected whole blood in K2EDTA tubes following their own protocols. Collaborator samples were shipped for TCRbeta analysis as frozen whole blood, isolated PBMCs, or DNA extracted from either sample type. Sequences were obtained from peripheral blood. The receptor was isolated from a man aged 50 or older with acute or convalescent COVID-19. The chain couples TRBV24-1 to TRBJ2-7; the D region possibly corresponds to TRBD1 (6 bases align). This receptor has the CDR3 CATSMDSYEQYF. The sequenced DNA: TGTGCCACCAGTATGGACAGCTACGAGCAGTACTTC.